This T cell receptor (beta chain) was captured in a study of identical twins. A universal primer site was created by template switching, with the cDNA bearing unique molecular identifiers. TCRdb reanalysed the 5' RACE reads using MiXCR and keeps one entry per CDR3 protein. Here the sample spans around 1.7 million distinct CDR3 sequences, about 31% being singletons. Study-wide points: The abundant beta clonotypes from cord blood had fewer insertions, and memory repertoires had none of this. Partial confounding of zero-insertion analyses by invariant MAIT and iNKT cells was possible.

In its sample, this clonotype was seen a few times. The antigen is unknown. The clonotype originates from a newborn girl in good health. Sequenced input: cord blood.

CDR3 sequence reads: CSASAGGKKTDTQYF. The CDR3 nucleotides are TGCAGTGCTAGCGCCGGGGGCAAGAAGACAGATACGCAGTATTTT. The chain links TRBV20-1 to TRBJ2-3; possibly TRBD1 or TRBD2 for D (6 bases each). CDR3 length: 15 residues. V lost 3 bases and J 3 bases, leaving 16 bases between the germline ends. Germline V lookup: CDR1 DFQATT, CDR2 SNEGSKA (reference sequence).